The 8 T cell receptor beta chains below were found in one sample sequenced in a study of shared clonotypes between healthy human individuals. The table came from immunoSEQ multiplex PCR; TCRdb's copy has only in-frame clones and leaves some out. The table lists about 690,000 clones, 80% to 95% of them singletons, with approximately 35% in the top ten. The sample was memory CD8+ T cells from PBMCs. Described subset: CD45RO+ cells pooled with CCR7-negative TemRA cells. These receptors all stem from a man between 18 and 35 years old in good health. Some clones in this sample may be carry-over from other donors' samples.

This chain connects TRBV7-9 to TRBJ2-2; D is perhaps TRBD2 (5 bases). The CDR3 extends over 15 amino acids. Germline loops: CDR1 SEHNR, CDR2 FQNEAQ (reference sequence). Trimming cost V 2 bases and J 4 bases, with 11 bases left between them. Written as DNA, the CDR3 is TGTGCCAGCAGCTTAACCGGGGATTTCACCGGGGAGCTGTTTTTT. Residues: CASSLTGDFTGELFF.

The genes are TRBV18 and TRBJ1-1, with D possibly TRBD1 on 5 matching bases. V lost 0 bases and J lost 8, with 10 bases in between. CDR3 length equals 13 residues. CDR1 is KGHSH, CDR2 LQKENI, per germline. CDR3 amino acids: CASSPPTQVEAFF. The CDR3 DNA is TGTGCCAGCTCACCACCTACACAGGTCGAAGCTTTCTTT.

CDR3 sequence reads: CASTGGGALGSEQFF. The CDR3 region has the DNA TGTGCCAGCACTGGCGGGGGGGCGCTGGGCAGTGAGCAGTTCTTC. This rearrangement joins TRBV6-5 to TRBJ2-1; 9 bases are shared with TRBD2. The CDR3 has 15 residues. CDR1 is MNHEY, CDR2 SVGAGI, per germline. V trimming: 7 bases; J trimming: 9 bases; junction bases outside the gene matches: 13.

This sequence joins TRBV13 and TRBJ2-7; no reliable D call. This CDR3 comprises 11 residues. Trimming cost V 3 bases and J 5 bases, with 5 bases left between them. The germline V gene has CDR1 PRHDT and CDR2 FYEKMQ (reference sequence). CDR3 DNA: TGTGCCAGCAGCTTCCGGGACGAGCAGTACTTC. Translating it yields CASSFRDEQYF.

CDR3 in amino acids: CASSLVQIYEQYF. The CDR3 bases are TGTGCCAGCAGCTTAGTACAGATCTACGAGCAGTACTTC. The chain carries TRBV11-2 and TRBJ2-7; D unclear. Deletions cut 1 base from V and 3 bases from J, with 7 bases between. The CDR3 length is 13 residues. Per the germline V gene, CDR1 is SGHAT and CDR2 is FQNNGV.

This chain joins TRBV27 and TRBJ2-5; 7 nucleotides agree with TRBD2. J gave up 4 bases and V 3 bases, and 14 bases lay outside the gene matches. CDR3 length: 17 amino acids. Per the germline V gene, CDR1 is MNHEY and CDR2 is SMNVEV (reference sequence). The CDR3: CASSLVGGTPAGETQYF. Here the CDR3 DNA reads TGTGCCAGCAGTTTGGTGGGGGGGACCCCGGCGGGAGAGACCCAGTACTTC.

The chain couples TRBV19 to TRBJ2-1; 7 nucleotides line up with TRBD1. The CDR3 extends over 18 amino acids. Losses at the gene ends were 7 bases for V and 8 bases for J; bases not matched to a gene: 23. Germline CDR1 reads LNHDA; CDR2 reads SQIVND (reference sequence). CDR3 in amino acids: CASNPATRQGWWSDEQFF. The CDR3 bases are TGTGCCAGTAACCCGGCGACAAGACAGGGCTGGTGGTCGGATGAGCAGTTCTTC.

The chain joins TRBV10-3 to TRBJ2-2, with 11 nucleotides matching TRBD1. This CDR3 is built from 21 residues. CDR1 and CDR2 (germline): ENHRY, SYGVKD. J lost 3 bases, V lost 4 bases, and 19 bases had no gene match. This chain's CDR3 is CAISGERTGGAKTSYTGELFF. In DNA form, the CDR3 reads TGTGCCATCAGTGGTGAAAGGACAGGGGGCGCGAAGACTAGTTACACCGGGGAGCTGTTTTTT.